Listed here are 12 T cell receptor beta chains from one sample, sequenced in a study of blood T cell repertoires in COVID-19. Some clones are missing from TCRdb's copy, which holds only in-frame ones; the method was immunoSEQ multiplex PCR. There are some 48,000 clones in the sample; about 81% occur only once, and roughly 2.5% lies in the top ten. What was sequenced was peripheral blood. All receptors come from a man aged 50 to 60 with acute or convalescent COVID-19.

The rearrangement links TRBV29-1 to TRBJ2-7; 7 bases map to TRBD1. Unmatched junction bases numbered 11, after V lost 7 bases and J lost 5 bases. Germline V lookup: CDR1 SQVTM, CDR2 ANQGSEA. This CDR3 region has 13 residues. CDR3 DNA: TGCAGCGCCGCCCCGACAGGGCGCAACGAGCAGTACTTC. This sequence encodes CSAAPTGRNEQYF.

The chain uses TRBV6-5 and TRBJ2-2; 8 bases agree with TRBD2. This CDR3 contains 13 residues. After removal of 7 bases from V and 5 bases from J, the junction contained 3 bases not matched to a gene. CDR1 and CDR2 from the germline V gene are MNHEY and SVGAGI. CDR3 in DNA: TGTGCCAGCACACCGGGAGGGACCGGGGAGCTGTTTTTT. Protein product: CASTPGGTGELFF.

In nucleotides, the CDR3 is TGTGCCAGCAGTTTGGAGTCAGACTCCTACAATGAGCAGTTCTTC. Protein: CASSLESDSYNEQFF. This sequence joins TRBV27 and TRBJ2-1; D gene uncertain. The V and J ends lost 3 bases and 0 bases respectively, with 9 bases between them. This CDR3 is 15 amino acids long. The germline CDR1 and CDR2 sequences are MNHEY and SMNVEV (reference sequence).

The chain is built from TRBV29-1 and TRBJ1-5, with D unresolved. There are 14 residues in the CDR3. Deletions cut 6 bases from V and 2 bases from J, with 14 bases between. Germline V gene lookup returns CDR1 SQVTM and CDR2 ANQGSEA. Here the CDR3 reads CSVAQGQGNQPQHF. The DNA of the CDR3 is TGCAGCGTCGCACAAGGTCAGGGCAATCAGCCCCAGCATTTT. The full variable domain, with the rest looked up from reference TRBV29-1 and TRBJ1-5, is SAVISQKPSRDICQRGTSLTIQCQVDSQVTMMFWYRQQPGQSLTLIATANQGSEATYESGFVIDKFPISRPNLTFSTLTVSNMSPEDSSIYLCSVAQGQGNQPQHFGDGTRLSIL.

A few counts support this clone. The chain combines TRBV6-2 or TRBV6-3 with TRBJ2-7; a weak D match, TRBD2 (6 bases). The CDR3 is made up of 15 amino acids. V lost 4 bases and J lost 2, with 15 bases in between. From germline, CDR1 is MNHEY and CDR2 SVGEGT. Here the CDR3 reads CASSSEGSGPYEQYF. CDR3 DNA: TGTGCCAGCAGTTCGGAGGGATCGGGCCCCTACGAGCAGTACTTC.

CDR3 in DNA: TGTGCCTGGAGTGTCTTCAGGGAGGACTCCGAGCAGTACTTC. Its translation: CAWSVFREDSEQYF. The V call is TRBV30, the J call TRBJ2-7, with a weak D call TRBD2 (6 bases). Germline assignment: CDR1 GTSNPN and CDR2 SVGIG (reference sequence). V was clipped by 0 bases and J by 6 bases, with 15 bases between them. This CDR3 is 14 amino acids long.

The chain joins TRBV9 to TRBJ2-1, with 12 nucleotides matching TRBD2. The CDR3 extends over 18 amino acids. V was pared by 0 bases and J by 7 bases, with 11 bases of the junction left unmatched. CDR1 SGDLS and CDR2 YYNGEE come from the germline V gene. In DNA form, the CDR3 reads TGTGCCAGCAGCGTAGCTACAGTGACTAGCGGGAGTCGGAATGAGCAGTTCTTC. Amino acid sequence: CASSVATVTSGSRNEQFF.

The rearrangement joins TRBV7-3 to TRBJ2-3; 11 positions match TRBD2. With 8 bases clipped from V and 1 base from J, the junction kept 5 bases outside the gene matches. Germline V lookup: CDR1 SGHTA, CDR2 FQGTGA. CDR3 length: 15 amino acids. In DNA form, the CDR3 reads TGTGCCAGCGCAGCGACTAGCGGGGGCACAGATACGCAGTATTTT. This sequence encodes CASAATSGGTDTQYF.

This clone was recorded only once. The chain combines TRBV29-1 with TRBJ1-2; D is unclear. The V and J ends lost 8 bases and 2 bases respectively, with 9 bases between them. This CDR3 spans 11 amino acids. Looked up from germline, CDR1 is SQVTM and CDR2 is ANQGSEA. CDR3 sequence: CSLWANYGYTF. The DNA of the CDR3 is TGCAGCCTGTGGGCGAACTATGGCTACACCTTC. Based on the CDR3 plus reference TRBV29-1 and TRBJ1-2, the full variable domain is SAVISQKPSRDICQRGTSLTIQCQVDSQVTMMFWYRQQPGQSLTLIATANQGSEATYESGFVIDKFPISRPNLTFSTLTVSNMSPEDSSIYLCSLWANYGYTFGSGTRLTVV.

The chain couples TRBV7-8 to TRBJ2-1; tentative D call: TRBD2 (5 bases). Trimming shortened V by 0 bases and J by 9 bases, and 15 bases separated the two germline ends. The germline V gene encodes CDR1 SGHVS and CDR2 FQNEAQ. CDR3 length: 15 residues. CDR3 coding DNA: TGTGCCAGCAGCTTAGCGCCATGGGTTCGGGGTGAGCAGTTCTTC. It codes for CASSLAPWVRGEQFF.

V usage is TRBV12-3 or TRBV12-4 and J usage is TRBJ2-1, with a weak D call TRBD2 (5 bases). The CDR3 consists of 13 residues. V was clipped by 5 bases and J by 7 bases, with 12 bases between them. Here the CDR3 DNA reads TGTGCCAGCAGTCTGTCTCGGACTAATGAGCAGTTCTTC. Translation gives CASSLSRTNEQFF.

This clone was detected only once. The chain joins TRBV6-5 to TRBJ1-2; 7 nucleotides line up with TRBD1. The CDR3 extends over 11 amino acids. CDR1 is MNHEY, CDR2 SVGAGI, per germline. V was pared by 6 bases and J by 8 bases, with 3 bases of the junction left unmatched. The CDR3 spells CASRGGRGYTF. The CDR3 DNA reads TGTGCCAGCAGAGGGGGCAGGGGCTACACCTTC.